The 15 T cell receptor beta chains given below trace back to one sample, sequenced in a study of beta chain features in type 1 diabetes. Broader study findings: Among patients with Type 1 diabetes, TCRB CDR3s were moderately but significantly shorter in every one of the four CD4+ subsets.

These receptors have no known antigen. The whole isolated RNA underwent reverse transcription, so sequencing captured expressed TCRB transcripts. Assay: immunoSEQ multiplex PCR; the TCRdb copy retains only in-frame clones and omits some. The table records around 250,000 clones, just over 20% of them present only once. The sequenced sample consisted of naive CD4+ T cells from blood. The receptors were sampled from a woman in her forties with type 1 diabetes.

This chain uses TRBV5-4 with TRBJ2-2; 7 nucleotides agree with TRBD2. CDR1 SGHNT and CDR2 YYREEE come from the germline V gene (reference sequence). With 0 bases clipped from V and 5 bases from J, the junction kept 4 bases outside the gene matches. CDR3 size: 15 residues. CDR3 sequence reads: CASSLERGLTGELFF. The CDR3 coding sequence is TGTGCCAGCAGCTTGGAGCGGGGATTAACCGGGGAGCTGTTTTTT.

Of note for this clone: Mismatch with germline at one junction end may stem from a read error. The chain has TRBV29-1 and TRBJ1-1; TRBD1 might be the D (5 bases). The germline CDR1 and CDR2 sequences are SQVTM and ANQGSEA. The CDR3 extends over 13 amino acids. CDR3 sequence: CSVEGILTVEAFF. Written as DNA, the CDR3 is TGCAGCGTAGAAGGGATCCTGACAGTGGAAGCTTTCTTT.

This clone was seen only a few times. The V and J genes are TRBV6-5 and TRBJ2-1; possibly TRBD1 for D (5 bases). The CDR3 is made up of 15 amino acids. V was cut by 0 bases and J by 8 bases, with 14 bases left in between. CDR1 and CDR2 from the germline V gene are MNHEY and SVGAGI. The CDR3, as DNA: TGTGCCAGCAGTTACTCTATCCAGGGTGGGGATGAGCAGTTCTTC. Translating it yields CASSYSIQGGDEQFF.

This rearrangement joins TRBV28 to TRBJ2-1; 8 bases are a match to TRBD2. The CDR3 sequence is 15 residues long. Germline V gives CDR1 MDHEN, CDR2 SYDVKM. Unmatched junction bases numbered 11, after V lost 7 bases and J lost 6 bases. CDR3 bases: TGTGCCAGCACGGGGGGGGCCAGCCTAGGCAATGAGCAGTTCTTC. Encoded protein: CASTGGASLGNEQFF. Looking up the rest from reference TRBV28 and TRBJ2-1 gives the full variable domain: DVKVTQSSRYLVKRTGEKVFLECVQDMDHENMFWYRQDPGLGLRLIYFSYDVKMKEKGDIPEGYSVSREKKERFSLILESASTNQTSMYLCASTGGASLGNEQFFGPGTRLTVL.

The CDR3 sequence: CASRGSIGLAGITGELFF. The CDR3 DNA sequence: TGTGCCAGCAGGGGATCGATCGGACTAGCGGGAATCACCGGGGAGCTGTTTTTT. The chain combines TRBV27 with TRBJ2-2; 12 positions agree with TRBD2. Trimming at V came to 6 bases and at J to 4 bases, leaving 12 bases not matched to a gene. Germline V lookup: CDR1 MNHEY, CDR2 SMNVEV (reference sequence). The CDR3 length is 18 residues.

The rearrangement joins TRBV30 to TRBJ2-5; 8 positions agree with TRBD2. Judging by the DNA end, TRBJ2-7 fits better; the J call may be wrong. The CDR3 contains 12 residues. The germline CDR1 and CDR2 sequences are GTSNPN and SVGIG (reference sequence). CDR3 nucleotides: TGTGCCTGGAGCGCTAGCGGGTACGAGCAGTACTTC. It codes for CAWSASGYEQYF.

V is TRBV29-1 and J is TRBJ2-5; 12 bases map to TRBD2. Germline V CDR1 and CDR2: SQVTM, ANQGSEA. CDR3 length: 13 residues. Unmatched junction bases numbered 3, after V lost 5 bases and J lost 5 bases. The CDR3 loop reads CSVPGTSGETQYF. The CDR3 DNA is TGCAGCGTTCCCGGGACTAGCGGGGAGACCCAGTACTTC. Combining the CDR3 with reference TRBV29-1 and TRBJ2-5 gives the whole variable domain SAVISQKPSRDICQRGTSLTIQCQVDSQVTMMFWYRQQPGQSLTLIATANQGSEATYESGFVIDKFPISRPNLTFSTLTVSNMSPEDSSIYLCSVPGTSGETQYFGPGTRLLVL.

This clone was counted a few times. The chain recombines TRBV2 with TRBJ1-2; D may be TRBD1 (5 bases). Trimming shortened V by 2 bases and J by 3 bases, and 7 bases separated the two germline ends. CDR3 size: 13 residues. Germline CDR1 is SNHLY and CDR2 is FYNNEI. CDR3: CASSERRDYGYTF. The CDR3 nucleotides read TGTGCCAGCAGTGAACGCAGGGACTATGGCTACACCTTC.

The CDR3 DNA reads TGCGCCAGCAGCCCCATCTGGCTGAACACCGGGGAGCTGTTTTTT. Residues: CASSPIWLNTGELFF. This chain links TRBV5-1 with TRBJ2-2; D call uncertain. Germline-derived CDR1 and CDR2 are SGHRS and YFSETQ. V shed 4 bases and J shed 1 base, with 11 bases lying between them. The CDR3 length is 15 residues.

This clone came up a few times. The V call is TRBV2, the J call TRBJ2-5, with TRBD1 identical over 8 bases. Trimming took 6 bases from V and 2 from J; bases not matched to a gene: 5. Germline CDR1 and CDR2: SNHLY and FYNNEI. There are 14 residues in the CDR3. The CDR3 loop reads CASRPGQGQETQYF. The CDR3 DNA is TGTGCCAGCAGGCCCGGACAGGGACAAGAGACCCAGTACTTC.

This clone was recorded a few times. The chain combines TRBV5-1 with TRBJ1-4; D perhaps matches TRBD1 (6 bases). V shed 6 bases and J shed 5 bases, with 14 bases lying between them. CDR1 is SGHRS, CDR2 YFSETQ, per germline. The CDR3 is 14 amino acids. The CDR3 DNA sequence: TGCGCCAGCAAGATGGGACAAGGGAATGAAAAACTGTTTTTT. Encoded protein: CASKMGQGNEKLFF.

Only a few counts were recorded for this clone. The chain joins TRBV19 to TRBJ2-7, with 7 positions matching TRBD1. This CDR3 is 16 amino acids long. The trim removed 4 bases at V and 2 bases at J, leaving 11 bases unmatched. Germline-derived CDR1 and CDR2 are LNHDA and SQIVND (reference sequence). DNA of the CDR3: TGTGCCAGTAGTAAAGCCCCCGGGACAGACCCCTACGAGCAGTACTTC. This translates into CASSKAPGTDPYEQYF.

This clone occurred a few times. The chain carries TRBV7-8 and TRBJ2-3; 8 positions agree with TRBD2. The CDR3 loop spans 15 amino acids. CDR1 SGHVS and CDR2 FQNEAQ come from the germline V gene. J was trimmed by 6 bases and V by 1 base; bases with no gene match: 6. The CDR3 here is CASSLVGPSGDTQYF. CDR3 nucleotide sequence: TGTGCCAGCAGCTTAGTAGGGCCTAGCGGGGATACGCAGTATTTT.

This clone was counted between two and nine times. The rearrangement links TRBV11-2 to TRBJ2-5, with D possibly being TRBD1 (6 bases). Trimming cost V 4 bases and J 5 bases, with 14 bases left between them. CDR1 SGHAT and CDR2 FQNNGV come from the germline V gene. The CDR3 is made up of 14 amino acids. This CDR3 reads CASSSLQGRETQYF. The CDR3 coding sequence is TGTGCCAGCAGCTCCCTACAGGGAAGGGAGACCCAGTACTTC.

In this sample, this clone turned up a few times. V and J are TRBV4-3 and TRBJ2-5; TRBD2 matches 13 bases. Germline V gene lookup returns CDR1 LGHNA and CDR2 YSLEER. The CDR3 totals 15 residues. After removal of 5 bases from V and 4 bases from J, the junction contained 4 bases not matched to a gene. CDR3 nucleotides: TGCGCCAGCAGCTACGGGACTAGCGGGATAGAGACCCAGTACTTC. It specifies CASSYGTSGIETQYF.